Given below is one T cell receptor beta chain in context. Its antigen is as yet unknown. Random hexamers served to reverse transcribe about 0.45 to 1 ug RNA. The TCR beta CDR3 was amplified by immunoSEQ multiplex PCR across 54 Vbeta, 13 Jbeta. MiXCR, applied by TCRdb to the immunoSEQ multiplex PCR reads, yields one record per CDR3 protein. The sample has about 130,000 distinct CDR3 sequences; nearly 95% are singletons. This specimen comes from a study of CD8 T cells in Susac syndrome. Findings and caveats of the study: The study conceded that relatively few individuals underwent its TCR sequencing and HLA analysis.

The study sequenced TCR beta in blood CD8+ and CD4+ T cells. Deletions cut 3 bases from V and 2 bases from J, with 15 bases between. The CDR3 covers 15 residues. The germline V gene encodes CDR1 SQVTM and CDR2 ANQGSEA. The source of this sequence is a human donor in good health. The rearrangement links TRBV29-1 to TRBJ2-3; D is perhaps TRBD2 (6 bases). Sequenced: CD4+ T cells from PBMCs. The chain's CDR3 is CSVEGGVRSTDTQYF. The CDR3 nucleotides read TGCAGCGTTGAGGGCGGGGTCCGCTCCACAGATACGCAGTATTTT.